The source of this T cell receptor (beta chain) is a study of OX40 agonist ivuxolimab in advanced cancers. Study details: Of mixed ages from roughly 23 to 80 and averaging roughly 64 years, the group was about 80% male. General study points: At doses 0.1 to 3.0 mg/kg, CD4+ and CD8+ clones expanded.

Prior autoimmune disease or systemic immunosuppression barred patients. The data were produced by immunoSEQ multiplex PCR, yet TCRdb's version contains in-frame clones alone and is incomplete. Of some 97,000 clones listed, more than 85% are singletons. About this clone: Its antigen remains unidentified.

CDR1 MDHEN and CDR2 SYDVKM come from the germline V gene. The CDR3 contains 12 residues. The V and J genes are TRBV28 and TRBJ1-5; no clear D gene. The sequences come from CD4+ or CD8+ T cells sorted from blood, collected in a trial of the OX40 agonist ivuxolimab. The receptor comes from an adult with an advanced solid tumor such as melanoma, head and neck, liver or kidney cancer. The CDR3 is CGCRRVGQPQHF. The CDR3 DNA sequence: TGTGGGTGCAGAAGGGTCGGTCAGCCCCAGCATTTT.